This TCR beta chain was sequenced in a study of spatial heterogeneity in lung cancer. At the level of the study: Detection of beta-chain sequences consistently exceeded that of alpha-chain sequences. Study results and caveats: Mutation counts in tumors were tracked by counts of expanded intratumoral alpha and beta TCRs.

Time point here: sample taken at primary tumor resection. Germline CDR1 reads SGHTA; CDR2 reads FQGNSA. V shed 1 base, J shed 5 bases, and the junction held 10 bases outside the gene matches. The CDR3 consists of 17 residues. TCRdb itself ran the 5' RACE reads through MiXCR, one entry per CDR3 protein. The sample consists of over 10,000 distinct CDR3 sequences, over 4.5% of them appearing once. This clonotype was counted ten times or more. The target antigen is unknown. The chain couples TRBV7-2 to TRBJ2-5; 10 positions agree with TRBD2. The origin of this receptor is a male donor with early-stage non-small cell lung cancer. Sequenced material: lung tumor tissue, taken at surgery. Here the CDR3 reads CASSLGLAGVPGETQYF. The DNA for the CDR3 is TGTGCCAGCAGCTTAGGTCTAGCGGGAGTTCCCGGGGAGACCCAGTACTTC.